This T cell receptor (beta chain) was sequenced during a study of CXCR3-negative and CXCR3-positive naive CD8 T cells. Germline loops: CDR1 SGHDT, CDR2 YYEEEE. The CDR3 sequence is 14 residues long. In regard to this clonotype: Its target is not known.

The study made its TRB cDNA libraries by 5' RACE, adding UMI labels. TCRdb re-called the 5' RACE reads and shows each CDR3 protein once, DNA omitted. The specimen's table records approximately 38,000 distinct CDR3 sequences. Study-wide results and caveats: Naive subsets did not differ in surface CD5, and the authors estimated TCR strength using properties of the TRB CDR3. Much lower diversity was found in memory CD8+ cells, while both naive subsets had comparably high diversity. Cryopreserved PBMCs had partly decreased CXCR3 expression; fresh PBMCs were used in most assays.

The receptor was derived from a human donor in good health. Some clones in this sample may be carry-over from other donors' samples. Specimen: memory CD8+ T cells from blood. This chain uses TRBV5-6 with TRBJ2-7; checking the TCRdb D call of TRBD1 is not possible without DNA. CDR3 region: CASSWWTRSYEQYF.